This section outlines one T cell receptor beta chain sequence together with its context. Its antigen is unidentified. This table comes from immunoSEQ multiplex PCR, and its TCRdb copy is limited to in-frame clones, with some not included. The table shows approximately 90,000 clones, with 85% to 95% occurring only once. The entry originates in a study of graft-versus-host responses after intestinal transplantation. Germline CDR1 MNHEY, CDR2 SMNVEV (reference sequence). J lost 0 bases, V lost 4 bases, and 11 bases had no gene match. The CDR3 runs to 17 residues. Overall study results and limits: The authors found GvH clones in recipient marrow, some appearing first in ileum or blood. GvH clone levels peaked in circulation, and this peak was associated with early post-transplant HvG declines.

The source is a human donor who received an intestinal transplant. This specimen consisted of unstimulated CD8+ T cells sorted from spleen or lymph node cells, obtained before intestinal transplant. This chain uses TRBV27 with TRBJ1-1, with 7 bases fitting TRBD1. The CDR3, as DNA: TGTGCCAGCAGTTCATACGGGACAGATAAGATGAACACTGAAGCTTTCTTT. This sequence encodes CASSSYGTDKMNTEAFF.